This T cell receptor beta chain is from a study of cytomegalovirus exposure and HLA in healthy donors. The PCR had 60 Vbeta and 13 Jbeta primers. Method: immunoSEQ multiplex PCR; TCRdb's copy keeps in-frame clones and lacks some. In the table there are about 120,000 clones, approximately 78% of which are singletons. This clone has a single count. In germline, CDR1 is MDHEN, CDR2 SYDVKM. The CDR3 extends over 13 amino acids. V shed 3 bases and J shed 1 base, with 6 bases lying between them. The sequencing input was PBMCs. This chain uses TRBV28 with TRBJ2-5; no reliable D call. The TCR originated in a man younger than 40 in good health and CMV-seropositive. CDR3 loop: CASSLGFQETQYF. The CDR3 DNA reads TGTGCCAGCAGTTTGGGCTTCCAAGAGACCCAGTACTTC.